The 23 T cell receptor beta chains reported below all come from one sample, sequenced in a study of shared clonotypes between healthy human individuals. The assay was immunoSEQ multiplex PCR, and TCRdb's table has in-frame clones only and misses some. This table holds 2 million to 2.5 million clones, approximately 96% found once. Sequencing was done on a sample of naive CD4+ T cells sorted from blood. Stated subset: CD45RA+ positively selected. These receptors all stem from a man aged 18 to 29 in good health.

V is TRBV15 and J is TRBJ1-5, with a weak D call TRBD1 (5 bases). The V end was cut by 5 bases, the J end by 15 bases, with 20 bases between. Germline CDR1 is LNHNV and CDR2 is YYDKDF (reference sequence). The CDR3 consists of 13 residues. CDR3: CATSLRTTVRRHF. The CDR3 DNA sequence: TGTGCCACCAGCCTAAGAACGACAGTCCGCAGGCATTTT.

This clone occurred a few times. Other DNA sequences from this sample encode an identical CDR3 as well. The chain links TRBV6-5 to TRBJ1-5; 9 bases fit TRBD1. J gave up 5 bases and V 5 bases, and 1 base lay outside the gene matches. Germline-derived CDR1 and CDR2 are MNHEY and SVGAGI. This CDR3 region has 13 residues. As DNA, the CDR3 is TGTGCCAGCAGTCGGACAGGGGATCAGCCCCAGCATTTT. The encoded protein is CASSRTGDQPQHF.

The chain recombines TRBV28 with TRBJ2-7; 8 bases align to TRBD1. J gave up 4 bases and V 5 bases, and 10 bases lay outside the gene matches. The germline gives CDR1 MDHEN, CDR2 SYDVKM. The CDR3 is 15 amino acids. CDR3 sequence (DNA): TGTGCCAGCAGTGAAGGGGCCGGGACAGGATACGAGCAGTACTTC. Its protein product is CASSEGAGTGYEQYF.

V gene TRBV5-6 combines with J gene TRBJ2-3; unclear D gene. Germline lookup yields CDR1 SGHDT and CDR2 YYEEEE. Trimming took 2 bases from V and 0 from J, leaving 7 bases between them. The length of the CDR3 is 14 residues. CDR3 amino acids: CASSFQQSTDTQYF. CDR3 nucleotide sequence: TGTGCCAGCAGCTTCCAGCAGAGCACAGATACGCAGTATTTT.

The J gene is TRBJ1-3, the V gene TRBV28; D gene uncertain. CDR3 length: 15 residues. The V end was cut by 8 bases, the J end by 0 bases, with 14 bases between. The germline V gene encodes CDR1 MDHEN and CDR2 SYDVKM. CDR3 DNA sequence: TGTGCCAGCGGCCCGGACGGTTCCTCTGGAAACACCATATATTTT. Translation gives CASGPDGSSGNTIYF.

As concerns this clone: The sample contains more than one DNA sequence encoding this CDR3. The chain carries TRBV9 and TRBJ2-7; 8 bases match TRBD2. With V trimmed by 2 bases and J by 4 bases, 5 bases remained unmatched. Germline CDR1 is SGDLS and CDR2 is YYNGEE. The CDR3 loop spans 14 amino acids. CDR3 DNA: TGTGCCAGCAGCGTTGGCGGGGGGACTTACGAGCAGTACTTC. Translation: CASSVGGGTYEQYF.

J is TRBJ1-2 and V is TRBV29-1, with D possibly TRBD1 on 6 matching bases. This CDR3 has 13 residues. The V gene lost 8 bases and the J gene lost 6 bases, with 19 bases spanning the gap. CDR1 and CDR2 from the germline V gene are SQVTM and ANQGSEA. In DNA, the CDR3 is TGCAGCAGCCGAAGGGGGGTGGAGGATGGCTACACCTTC. It translates to CSSRRGVEDGYTF.

The chain combines TRBV10-3 with TRBJ2-1, with D possibly being TRBD1 (5 bases). The CDR3 consists of 13 residues. Trimming removed 6 bases from V and 5 bases from J, with 11 bases in between. CDR1 is ENHRY, CDR2 SYGVKD, per germline. The CDR3 here is CAISEPTDNEQFF. Here the CDR3 DNA reads TGTGCCATCAGCGAGCCGACAGACAATGAGCAGTTCTTC.

The chain couples TRBV6-1 to TRBJ2-5; unclear D gene. The CDR3 extends over 15 amino acids. The germline V gene has CDR1 MNHNS and CDR2 SASEGT. Trimming left V 1 base short and J 4 bases short, with 13 bases between. CDR3 bases: TGTGCCAGCAGTGAAGGCGGTGTCGTCGGAGAGACCCAGTACTTC. Protein product: CASSEGGVVGETQYF.

The chain recombines TRBV15 with TRBJ1-3, with D possibly TRBD1 on 6 matching bases. V was cut by 0 bases and J by 2 bases, with 14 bases left in between. This CDR3 is built from 17 residues. Germline lookup yields CDR1 LNHNV and CDR2 YYDKDF (reference sequence). The CDR3 DNA follows: TGTGCCACCAGCAGAGATCGAGACAGGCCTACTGGAAACACCATATATTTT. It is translated as CATSRDRDRPTGNTIYF.

V and J are TRBV9 and TRBJ2-2, with a weak D call TRBD1 (6 bases). The V end lost 3 bases, the J end lost 5 bases, and 23 bases lay between the germline ends. The CDR3 is 18 residues long. CDR1 and CDR2 from the germline V gene are SGDLS and YYNGEE. The CDR3 protein is CASSASVGAIYGTGELFF. The CDR3 DNA follows: TGTGCCAGCAGCGCGAGTGTGGGGGCTATCTATGGAACCGGGGAGCTGTTTTTT.

This chain connects TRBV28 to TRBJ1-5; 7 bases align to TRBD1. This CDR3 comprises 16 residues. Germline lookup yields CDR1 MDHEN and CDR2 SYDVKM. Unmatched junction bases numbered 7, after V lost 5 bases and J lost 0 bases. The CDR3 nucleotides read TGTGCCAGCAGTCCAGGGGGGGGCTATAGCAATCAGCCCCAGCATTTT. Amino acid sequence: CASSPGGGYSNQPQHF.

This sequence joins TRBV7-8 and TRBJ1-3, with D uncertain. V gave up 6 bases and J gave up 4 bases, with 19 bases separating them. Germline V gene sequence: CDR1 SGHVS, CDR2 FQNEAQ. The CDR3 is 16 residues long. CDR3 amino acids: CASSEELSLGGNTIYF. The CDR3 DNA is TGTGCCAGCAGTGAGGAGTTGAGCCTGGGAGGAAACACCATATATTTT.

The V and J genes are TRBV5-1 and TRBJ2-7; D remains ambiguous. Germline V lookup: CDR1 SGHRS, CDR2 YFSETQ. The CDR3 loop spans 14 amino acids. V lost 0 bases and J 2 bases, leaving 9 bases between the germline ends. CDR3 region: CASSLVGRPYEQYF. The DNA of the CDR3 is TGCGCCAGCAGCTTGGTTGGCAGGCCCTACGAGCAGTACTTC.

The chain has TRBV10-3 and TRBJ2-3, with D perhaps matching TRBD1 or TRBD2 (5 bases each). Trimming left V 11 bases short and J 2 bases short, with 14 bases between. The CDR3 has 13 residues. Germline V gene lookup returns CDR1 ENHRY and CDR2 SYGVKD. CDR3 coding DNA: TGTGCCTCGGGCGAGGGGTCCACAGATACGCAGTATTTT. Translation: CASGEGSTDTQYF.

This clone was counted only a few times. The gene calls are TRBV18 and TRBJ2-1; D is possibly TRBD1 (5 bases). This CDR3 is 16 amino acids long. Germline loops: CDR1 KGHSH, CDR2 LQKENI. V lost 3 bases, J lost 0 bases, and 12 bases lay in between. CDR3 in amino acids: CASSPKQVSSYNEQFF. The CDR3 region has the DNA TGTGCCAGCTCACCGAAACAGGTTAGCTCCTACAATGAGCAGTTCTTC.

This chain links TRBV6-5 with TRBJ1-3; D is possibly TRBD1 (6 bases). Germline lookup yields CDR1 MNHEY and CDR2 SVGAGI. V was shortened by 3 bases and J by 2 bases, with 14 bases between the two germline ends. The CDR3 length is 16 residues. The CDR3 protein is CASSYLAGAAGNTIYF. The CDR3 DNA reads TGTGCCAGCAGTTATTTGGCAGGGGCGGCTGGAAACACCATATATTTT.

The gene calls are TRBV2 and TRBJ2-5; D is ambiguous. Germline CDR1 and CDR2: SNHLY and FYNNEI. The CDR3 length is 13 residues. V shed 6 bases and J shed 2 bases, with 10 bases lying between them. CDR3 DNA: TGTGCCAGCAGGCTTGGGCGACAAGAGACCCAGTACTTC. The encoded protein is CASRLGRQETQYF.

This clone was seen once. The chain carries TRBV7-3 and TRBJ2-3; TRBD2 matches at 8 bases. Germline V gene data show CDR1 as SGHTA and CDR2 as FQGTGA. The V and J ends lost 4 bases and 6 bases, in that order; junction bases with no gene match: 6. The CDR3 has 14 amino acids. The CDR3 loop reads CASSYGLASDTQYF. Here the CDR3 DNA reads TGTGCCAGCAGCTACGGACTAGCTAGCGATACGCAGTATTTT.

This chain connects TRBV7-2 to TRBJ2-2; D is ambiguous. V was shortened by 4 bases and J by 5 bases, with 11 bases between the two germline ends. This CDR3 has 14 amino acids. Germline-derived CDR1 and CDR2 are SGHTA and FQGNSA. The CDR3 loop is CASSSAVGTGELFF. CDR3 nucleotides: TGTGCCAGCAGCTCAGCCGTCGGGACCGGGGAGCTGTTTTTT.

The chain combines TRBV7-8 with TRBJ2-5, with 13 bases aligning to TRBD2. V shed 3 bases, J shed 1 base, and the junction held 8 bases outside the gene matches. Per the germline V gene, CDR1 is SGHVS and CDR2 is FQNEAQ. The CDR3 consists of 18 residues. CDR3: CASSFPGTSGRAQETQYF. DNA of the CDR3: TGTGCCAGCAGCTTCCCCGGAACTAGCGGGAGGGCCCAAGAGACCCAGTACTTC.

The genes are TRBV7-9 and TRBJ2-3; no reliable D call. The CDR3 extends over 15 amino acids. V was trimmed by 5 bases and J by 3 bases, leaving 15 bases between them. Germline assignment: CDR1 SEHNR and CDR2 FQNEAQ (reference sequence). The CDR3 sequence: CASSPGTTATDTQYF. Here the CDR3 DNA reads TGTGCCAGCAGCCCAGGCACAACAGCGACAGATACGCAGTATTTT.

The chain uses TRBV6-5 and TRBJ2-1, with 8 bases lining up with TRBD2. This CDR3 contains 15 residues. Germline CDR1 and CDR2: MNHEY and SVGAGI. With 2 bases clipped from V and 3 bases from J, the junction kept 3 bases outside the gene matches. The CDR3 loop reads CASSYGSGVYNEQFF. The CDR3 bases are TGTGCCAGCAGTTACGGTAGCGGGGTCTACAATGAGCAGTTCTTC.